The rows below give T cell receptor beta chains drawn from one sample of a study of shared clonotypes between healthy human individuals. Measured with immunoSEQ multiplex PCR; TCRdb has only the in-frame clones, and not every one. The sample lists some 2,500,000 clones; under 95% were seen once. The sequencing sample was made of naive CD4+ T cells from PBMCs. All receptors derive from a man younger than 35 in good health. Some clones in this sample may be carry-over from other donors' samples. Each CDR3 is given with its conserved first and last residue. D genes are given only for firm matches. Clone size appears in some rows only: once, few, many, or a class for an expanded clone.

j_call	v_call	d_call	clone_size	cdr3_nt	cdr3_aa
TRBJ1-2	TRBV7-9	.	few	TGTGCCAGCGGGGTCTCCAACTATGGCTACACCTTC	CASGVSNYGYTF
TRBJ2-7	TRBV19	.	once	TGTGCCAGTAGTATTATTGGGGCGTCCTACGAGCAGTACTTC	CASSIIGASYEQYF
TRBJ2-7	TRBV7-9	.	.	TGTGCCAGCAGCCCCACCTACACGTCCTACGAGCAGTACTTC	CASSPTYTSYEQYF
TRBJ1-2	TRBV2	TRBD1	.	TGTGCCAGCAGACCGGGACAGGGGCACTATGGCTACACCTTC	CASRPGQGHYGYTF
TRBJ2-3	TRBV4-3	TRBD2	.	TGCGCCAGCAGCCAAGAAGTTCCCGCTAGCGGGAGGCCCCTCCTAGATACGCAGTATTTT	CASSQEVPASGRPLLDTQYF
TRBJ2-3	TRBV5-6	.	once	TGTGCCAGCAGCTTGGGTCGGGGCCTGGATACGCAGTATTTT	CASSLGRGLDTQYF
TRBJ1-1	TRBV18	.	.	TGTGCCAGCTCACCAGAGAGGGGCATGAACACTGAAGCTTTCTTT	CASSPERGMNTEAFF
TRBJ2-6	TRBV28	TRBD1	.	TGTGCCAGCAGTTCCCCGACAGGGACAAACTCTGGGGCCAACGTCCTGACTTTC	CASSSPTGTNSGANVLTF
TRBJ1-6	TRBV27	TRBD1	.	TGTGCCAGCAGTTTTGGAGCTCCACAGGGGTCCTATAATTCACCCCTCCACTTT	CASSFGAPQGSYNSPLHF
TRBJ2-3	TRBV5-1	TRBD1	.	TGCGCCAGCAGCCCGGGGACAGGGTTTTCTGGTACGCAGTATTTT	CASSPGTGFSGTQYF
TRBJ1-4	TRBV9	.	.	TGTGCCAGCAGCGCGAACCCCCTTTGGACAGCAACTAATGAAAAACTGTTTTTT	CASSANPLWTATNEKLFF
TRBJ1-2	TRBV27	TRBD1	.	TGTGCCAGCAGTTCCCGACCGGGACAGGGGTCCTACTATGGCTACACCTTC	CASSSRPGQGSYYGYTF
TRBJ2-5	TRBV27	.	.	TGTGCCAGCAGTTTAAGCGGGTACCAAGAGACCCAGTACTTC	CASSLSGYQETQYF
TRBJ2-3	TRBV5-4	.	.	TGTGCCAGCAGCTTGGTCGGGGGAGCCGGTACGCAGTATTTT	CASSLVGGAGTQYF
TRBJ2-1	TRBV5-1	TRBD2	few	TGCGCCAGCAGCTTTATAGCGGGTGAGCAGTTCTTC	CASSFIAGEQFF
TRBJ1-1	TRBV7-3	.	.	TGTGCCAGCAGCTTTTTCAGTAACACTGAAGCTTTCTTT	CASSFFSNTEAFF
TRBJ1-2	TRBV11-2	.	.	TGTGCCAGCAGCTCCCCTGCGAAAGGCCGGGGCCAGGGCTACACCTTC	CASSSPAKGRGQGYTF
TRBJ2-5	TRBV30	.	.	TGTGCCTGGAACGAAATTTTGGGACGAGAGACCCAGTACTTC	CAWNEILGRETQYF
TRBJ2-7	TRBV5-1	TRBD2	.	TGCGCCAGCAGCTTGGAACCAGCGGGAGCGGTCGAGCAGTACTTC	CASSLEPAGAVEQYF
TRBJ2-7	TRBV5-1	.	.	TGCGCCAGCAGCCCGGGAGGGGGCTGGGAAGAGCAGTACTTC	CASSPGGGWEEQYF
TRBJ2-1	TRBV5-1	.	once	TGCGCCAGCAGCGCAGGACAGCTTGAGCAGTTCTTC	CASSAGQLEQFF
TRBJ1-4	TRBV27	.	.	TGTGCCAGCACGAACTGGCCCTATGAAAAACTGTTTTTT	CASTNWPYEKLFF
TRBJ2-2	TRBV28	.	.	TGTGCCAGCGTGGGCCGGGTGGCCACCGGGGAGCTGTTTTTT	CASVGRVATGELFF
TRBJ2-4	TRBV7-2	.	.	TGTGCCAGCAGCTTAGCCGGCTGGGACATTCAGTACTTC	CASSLAGWDIQYF